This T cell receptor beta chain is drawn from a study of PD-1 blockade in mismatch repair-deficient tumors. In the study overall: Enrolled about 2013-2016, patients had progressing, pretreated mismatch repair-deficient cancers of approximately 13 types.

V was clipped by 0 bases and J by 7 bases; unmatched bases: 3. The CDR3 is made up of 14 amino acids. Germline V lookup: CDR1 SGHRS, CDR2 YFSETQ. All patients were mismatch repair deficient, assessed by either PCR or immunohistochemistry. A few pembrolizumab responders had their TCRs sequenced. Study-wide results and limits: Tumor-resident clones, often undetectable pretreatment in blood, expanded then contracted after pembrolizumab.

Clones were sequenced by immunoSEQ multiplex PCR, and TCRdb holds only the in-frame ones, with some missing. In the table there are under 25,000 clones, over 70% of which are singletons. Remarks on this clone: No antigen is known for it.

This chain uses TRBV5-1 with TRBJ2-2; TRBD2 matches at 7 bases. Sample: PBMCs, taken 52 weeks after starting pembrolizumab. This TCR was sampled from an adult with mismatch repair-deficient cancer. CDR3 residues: CASSLERGDGELFF. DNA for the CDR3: TGCGCCAGCAGCTTGGAGCGGGGCGACGGGGAGCTGTTTTTT.